This is a list of T cell receptor beta chains from one sample in a study of cytomegalovirus exposure and HLA in healthy donors. Repertoires were generated with immunoSEQ multiplex PCR, while TCRdb's copy carries only in-frame clones and drops some. Among 120,000 to 150,000 clones listed, 75% to 80% were seen once. Material for sequencing was PBMCs. The receptors shown here come from a woman aged 25 to 45 in good health and CMV-seronegative. Each CDR3 is given with its conserved first and last residue. D genes are given only for firm matches. Clone size is shown for a subset of rows, as once, few, many or a class of expanded clone.

D: NA
V: TRBV6-5
J: TRBJ2-5
size: NA
DNA: TGTGCCAGCAGTTACTCAACAGGGTTTGAGACCCAGTACTTC
CDR3: CASSYSTGFETQYF

D: NA
V: TRBV5-1
J: TRBJ1-1
size: NA
DNA: TGCGCCAGCAGCGGGCCATTGAACACTGAAGCTTTCTTT
CDR3: CASSGPLNTEAFF

D: NA
V: TRBV19
J: TRBJ1-2
size: NA
DNA: TGTGCCAGTAGTAATTGGGACAAATCTAACTATGGCTACACCTTC
CDR3: CASSNWDKSNYGYTF

D: TRBD1
V: TRBV27
J: TRBJ2-6
size: NA
DNA: TGTGCCAGCAGTTTCGACAGGGGAGGTGCCCGCGCTGGGGCCAACGTCCTGACTTTC
CDR3: CASSFDRGGARAGANVLTF

D: TRBD1
V: TRBV5-6
J: TRBJ2-1
size: once
DNA: TGTGCCAGCAGCCAACCCCCGGGACAGGGAGCCAATGAGCAGTTCTTC
CDR3: CASSQPPGQGANEQFF

D: NA
V: TRBV21-1
J: TRBJ2-2
size: NA
DNA: TGTGCCAGCAGCATATCCGGGGAGCTGTTTTTT
CDR3: CASSISGELFF

D: NA
V: TRBV4-3
J: TRBJ1-3
size: NA
DNA: TGCGCCAGCAGCCAAGATTCTTACGCGGCGGGGCGACTCTCTGGAAACACCATATATTTT
CDR3: CASSQDSYAAGRLSGNTIYF

D: NA
V: TRBV7-8
J: TRBJ1-5
size: once
DNA: TGTGCCAGCAGCCGAGGGGAGGGTGTTGGTCAGCCCCAGCATTTT
CDR3: CASSRGEGVGQPQHF

D: TRBD1
V: TRBV6-1
J: TRBJ2-2
size: NA
DNA: TGTGCCAGCAAGGGGGCCTTCACCGGGGAGCTGTTTTTT
CDR3: CASKGAFTGELFF

D: TRBD1
V: TRBV7-8
J: TRBJ2-5
size: NA
DNA: TGTGCCAGCAGCCCGAAACCGGACAGGATCTACCAAGAGACCCAGTACTTC
CDR3: CASSPKPDRIYQETQYF

D: NA
V: TRBV6-1
J: TRBJ1-1
size: NA
DNA: TGTGCCAGCAGTGAAAAGGTTCGGGTCACTGAAGCTTTCTTT
CDR3: CASSEKVRVTEAFF

D: TRBD2
V: TRBV19
J: TRBJ2-1
size: NA
DNA: TGTGCCAGTAGTATCGGGCGGGGGGCCTTTAGCTCCTACAATGAGCAGTTCTTC
CDR3: CASSIGRGAFSSYNEQFF

D: TRBD1
V: TRBV7-3
J: TRBJ2-7
size: NA
DNA: TGTACCAGCAGCTTAGGCCGGGACAGGGGATATAGCGAGCAGTACTTC
CDR3: CTSSLGRDRGYSEQYF

D: TRBD1
V: TRBV18
J: TRBJ1-5
size: NA
DNA: TGTGCCAGCTCAGGAGGGACAGGGAATCAGCCCCAGCATTTT
CDR3: CASSGGTGNQPQHF

D: NA
V: TRBV5-6
J: TRBJ1-2
size: NA
DNA: TGTGCCAGCAGCCCCTGGGGGGGTGGCTACACCTTC
CDR3: CASSPWGGGYTF

D: NA
V: TRBV7-3
J: TRBJ1-6
size: once
DNA: TGTGCCAGCCCGCGACAGGCCTGCTATAATTCACCCCTCCACTTT
CDR3: CASPRQACYNSPLHF

D: TRBD2
V: TRBV7-2
J: TRBJ2-3
size: NA
DNA: TGTGCCAGCAGCAACTCCTGGACTAGCGGGGGATTTAGAGATACGCAGTATTTT
CDR3: CASSNSWTSGGFRDTQYF

D: TRBD2
V: TRBV27
J: TRBJ2-2
size: NA
DNA: TGTGCCAGCAGTTTTCGGTTTAGGACTAGCGTCGCCGGGGAGCTGTTTTTT
CDR3: CASSFRFRTSVAGELFF

D: TRBD1
V: TRBV29-1
J: TRBJ1-1
size: NA
DNA: TGCAGCGTTGAAGAGTGGGGGACAGGGATAAACACTGAAGCTTTCTTT
CDR3: CSVEEWGTGINTEAFF

D: TRBD1
V: TRBV28
J: TRBJ1-5
size: NA
DNA: TGTGCCAGCAGTTTATTTCTGCGACAGGGATTAGGCAATCAGCCCCAGCATTTT
CDR3: CASSLFLRQGLGNQPQHF

D: NA
V: TRBV6-1
J: TRBJ1-4
size: few
DNA: TGTGCCAGCAGTGAGGGGCGGAATGAAAAACTGTTTTTT
CDR3: CASSEGRNEKLFF

D: TRBD1
V: TRBV7-2
J: TRBJ1-1
size: NA
DNA: TGTGCCAGCAGCCTTCGGACAGGGGAAGCTTTCTTT
CDR3: CASSLRTGEAFF

D: NA
V: TRBV5-4
J: TRBJ2-4
size: NA
DNA: TGTGCCAGCAGCTTGGGAGGGGGTGGGATTCAGTACTTC
CDR3: CASSLGGGGIQYF